The 2 T cell receptor beta chains presented below share a single source sample, sequenced in a study of blood T cell repertoires in COVID-19. Measured with immunoSEQ multiplex PCR; TCRdb has only the in-frame clones, and not every one. This table holds around 63,000 clones, about 87% found once. Sequencing used peripheral blood. These receptors were taken from a man aged 60 to 69 with acute or convalescent COVID-19.

CDR3 DNA sequence: TGCGCCAGCAGCAAAGGGACTAGCGGGGCCTCCGTTGATACGCAGTATTTT. This encodes CASSKGTSGASVDTQYF. The chain recombines TRBV4-3 with TRBJ2-3; 13 bases fit TRBD2. The CDR3 has 17 amino acids. V lost 5 bases to trimming and J lost 6 bases; unmatched junction nucleotides: 11. Germline assignment: CDR1 LGHNA and CDR2 YSLEER.

The V and J genes are TRBV3-1 (or the pseudogene TRBV3-2) and TRBJ1-1; D is unclear. V lost 2 bases to trimming and J lost 6 bases, with 19 bases between them. The germline gives CDR1 LGHDT, CDR2 YNNKEL (reference sequence). The CDR3 has 16 amino acids. The CDR3 is CASSQRSWTKISEAFF. CDR3 sequence (DNA): TGTGCCAGCAGCCAACGATCATGGACTAAAATTTCTGAAGCTTTCTTT.